This TCR beta chain was sequenced during a study of a mutant IDH1 vaccine in newly diagnosed glioma. Looking at the study overall: Patients received vaccination from 4-6 weeks after radiotherapy alone, or with temozolomide cycles.

V lost 3 bases and J lost 9, with 9 bases in between. The germline CDR1 and CDR2 sequences are MGHRA and YSYEKL. This CDR3 is built from 12 residues. Time point meaning: week 35, safety follow-up. All doses held 300 ug of mutant IDH1 20-mer peptide, with topical imiquimod. Profiling relied on immunoSEQ multiplex PCR, and the TCRdb table lists in-frame clones only, not all of them. The profile shows more than 35,000 clones, 81% of them singletons. With respect to this clone: Its antigen remains unidentified.

This TCR derives from a woman aged 40-49 years with glioma. Some clones in this sample may be carry-over from other donors' samples. The sample was PBMCs, taken from a glioma patient whose treatment included an IDH1 peptide vaccine. The chain recombines TRBV4-1 with TRBJ2-1, with D unclear. The CDR3 region is CASSQGFREQFF. The CDR3 DNA follows: TGCGCCAGCAGCCAGGGGTTCCGTGAGCAGTTCTTC.